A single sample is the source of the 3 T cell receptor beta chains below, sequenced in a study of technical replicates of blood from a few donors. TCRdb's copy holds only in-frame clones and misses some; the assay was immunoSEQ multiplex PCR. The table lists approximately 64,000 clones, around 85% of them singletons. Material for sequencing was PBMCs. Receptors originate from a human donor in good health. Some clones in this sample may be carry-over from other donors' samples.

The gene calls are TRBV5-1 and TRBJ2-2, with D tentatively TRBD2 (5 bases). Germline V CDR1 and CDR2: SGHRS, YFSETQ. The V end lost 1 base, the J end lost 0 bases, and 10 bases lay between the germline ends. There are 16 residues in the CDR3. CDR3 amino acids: CASSLKGASNTGELFF. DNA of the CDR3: TGCGCCAGCAGCTTGAAGGGAGCCTCGAACACCGGGGAGCTGTTTTTT. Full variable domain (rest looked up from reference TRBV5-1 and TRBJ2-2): KAGVTQTPRYLIKTRGQQVTLSCSPISGHRSVSWYQQTPGQGLQFLFEYFSETQRNKGNFPGRFSGRQFSNSRSEMNVSTLELGDSALYLCASSLKGASNTGELFFGEGSRLTVL.

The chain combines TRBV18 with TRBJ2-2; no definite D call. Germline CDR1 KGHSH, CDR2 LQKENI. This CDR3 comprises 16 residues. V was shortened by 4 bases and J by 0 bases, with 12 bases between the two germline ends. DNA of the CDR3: TGTGCCAGCTCACGTCTACAGCTTACGAACACCGGGGAGCTGTTTTTT. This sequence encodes CASSRLQLTNTGELFF.

CDR3 region: CASRGTSGRLETQYF. Written as DNA, the CDR3 is TGTGCCAGCAGGGGGACTAGCGGGAGGTTAGAGACCCAGTACTTC. This chain links TRBV2 with TRBJ2-5; 15 bases line up with TRBD2. From germline, CDR1 is SNHLY and CDR2 FYNNEI. There are 15 residues in the CDR3. Trimming took 6 bases from V and 4 from J; bases not matched to a gene: 3. Full variable domain (remainder filled in from reference TRBV2 and TRBJ2-5): EPEVTQTPSHQVTQMGQEVILRCVPISNHLYFYWYRQILGQKVEFLVSFYNNEISEKSEIFDDQFSVERPDGSNFTLKIRSTKLEDSAMYFCASRGTSGRLETQYFGPGTRLLVL.